This TCR beta chain was found in a study of identical twins. Study-wide results and caveats: Models came in too low on out-of-frame TCR alpha sharing in monozygotic twins.

About this clonotype itself: Its cognate antigen is unknown.

Germline CDR1 reads DFQATT; CDR2 reads SNEGSKA (reference sequence). The CDR3 consists of 15 residues. V lost 1 base and J lost 3; bases outside the gene matches: 5. TCRdb processed the 5' RACE reads anew with MiXCR; each CDR3 protein has one entry. The sample has 420,000 or so distinct CDR3 sequences, 15% to 20% seen once. The specimen was naive T cells sorted from blood. The chain couples TRBV20-1 to TRBJ2-7, with 11 bases that match TRBD1. This receptor was identified in a man aged 50 to 59 in good health. CDR3 sequence: CSARGGQGAIYEQYF. The CDR3 nucleotides are TGCAGTGCTAGAGGAGGACAGGGGGCGATCTACGAGCAGTACTTC.